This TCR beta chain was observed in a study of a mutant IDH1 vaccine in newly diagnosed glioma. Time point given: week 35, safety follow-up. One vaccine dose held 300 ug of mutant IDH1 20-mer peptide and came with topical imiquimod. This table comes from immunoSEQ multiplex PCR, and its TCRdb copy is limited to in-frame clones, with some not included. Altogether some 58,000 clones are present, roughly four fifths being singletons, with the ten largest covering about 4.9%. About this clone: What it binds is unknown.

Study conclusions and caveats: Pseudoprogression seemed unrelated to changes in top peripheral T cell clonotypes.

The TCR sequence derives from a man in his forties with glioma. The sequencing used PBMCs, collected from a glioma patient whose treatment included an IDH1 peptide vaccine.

The DNA for the CDR3 is TGTGCCAGCAGCGTAACTCCGGGACAGGGATTTTGGACCGGGGAGCTGTTTTTT. Amino acids: CASSVTPGQGFWTGELFF. The genes are TRBV9 and TRBJ2-2; TRBD1 aligns across 9 bases. Losses at the gene ends were 1 base for V and 5 bases for J; bases not matched to a gene: 12. The CDR3 is 18 amino acids. Germline V lookup: CDR1 SGDLS, CDR2 YYNGEE. Variable domain in full (rest from reference TRBV9 and TRBJ2-2): DSGVTQTPKHLITATGQRVTLRCSPRSGDLSVYWYQQSLDQGLQFLIQYYNGEERAKGNILERFSAQQFPDLHSELNLSSLELGDSALYFCASSVTPGQGFWTGELFFGEGSRLTVL.